Presented here are 17 T cell receptor beta chains from one specimen sequenced in a study of long-term antiretroviral therapy in people with HIV. This was the immunoSEQ v3.0 assay at survey level. Profiling relied on immunoSEQ multiplex PCR, and the TCRdb table lists in-frame clones only, not all of them. The table includes about 9,100 clones, 60% to 80% detected once. This specimen was unsorted PBMCs, taken 0.4 years before starting antiretroviral therapy. These TCRs come from a man aged 25-45 years with HIV.

This chain uses TRBV7-9 with TRBJ2-1, with 8 bases that match TRBD1. Germline assignment: CDR1 SEHNR and CDR2 FQNEAQ (reference sequence). With 6 bases clipped from V and 3 bases from J, the junction kept 13 bases outside the gene matches. CDR3 size: 17 residues. The CDR3 nucleotides are TGTGCCAGCAGTTCGACAGGGGCCCACTACCTCTACAATGAGCAGTTCTTC. This gives the protein CASSSTGAHYLYNEQFF.

The chain uses TRBV7-3 and TRBJ2-1, with D perhaps matching TRBD2 (5 bases). Deletions cut 5 bases from V and 10 bases from J, with 15 bases between. Germline values: CDR1 SGHTA, CDR2 FQGTGA. The CDR3 loop spans 13 amino acids. Here the CDR3 reads CASSPSPGNEQFF. The CDR3 coding sequence is TGTGCCAGCAGCCCTTCCCCCGGGAACGAGCAGTTCTTC. The variable domain in full, completed from reference TRBV7-3 and TRBJ2-1, reads GAGVSQTPSNKVTEKGKYVELRCDPISGHTALYWYRQSLGQGPEFLIYFQGTGAADDSGLPNDRFFAVRPEGSVSTLKIQRTERGDSAVYLCASSPSPGNEQFFGPGTRLTVL.

The J gene is TRBJ2-7, the V gene TRBV4-1; tentative D call: TRBD1 (5 bases). Trimming removed 4 bases from V and 6 bases from J, with 19 bases in between. Germline values: CDR1 MGHRA, CDR2 YSYEKL. This CDR3 is 15 amino acids long. CDR3 residues: CASSRVEEGQGEQYF. Here the CDR3 DNA reads TGCGCCAGCAGCCGAGTCGAGGAAGGGCAGGGCGAGCAGTACTTC.

The V call is TRBV7-2, the J call TRBJ2-1; no definite D call. This CDR3 is built from 15 residues. Trimming pared 5 bases from V and 1 base from J, leaving 12 bases between. CDR1 and CDR2 (germline): SGHTA, FQGNSA. DNA of the CDR3: TGTGCCAGCAGCCCCCTCCCGGAGTCCTACAATGAGCAGTTCTTC. This gives the protein CASSPLPESYNEQFF.

A word on this clone: One junction end does not reproduce the germline sequence, and a read error may be involved. CDR3 residues: CASSYAGQGAWGYAF. CDR3 DNA sequence: TGTGCCAGCAGTTACGCCGGACAGGGGGCTTGGGGCTACGCCTTC. This chain joins TRBV6-6 and TRBJ1-2; 11 bases align to TRBD1. CDR1 is MNHNY and CDR2 is SVGAGI in the germline V gene (reference sequence). The CDR3 contains 15 residues.

This sequence joins TRBV6-1 and TRBJ1-3, with a tentative D call TRBD1 (5 bases). From germline, CDR1 is MNHNS and CDR2 SASEGT. Trimming removed 1 base from V and 4 bases from J, with 5 bases in between. The CDR3 consists of 13 residues. The CDR3 sequence: CASSEGQGNTIYF. CDR3 nucleotides: TGTGCCAGCAGTGAAGGACAGGGAAACACCATATATTTT.

The chain combines TRBV9 with TRBJ1-3, with D perhaps matching TRBD1 (5 bases). Trimming removed 5 bases from V and 0 bases from J, with 9 bases in between. This CDR3 spans 14 amino acids. Germline V gene lookup returns CDR1 SGDLS and CDR2 YYNGEE. CDR3 bases: TGTGCCAGCAGTGAGGGGCGCTCTGGAAACACCATATATTTT. Encoded protein: CASSEGRSGNTIYF.

This clone has a single count. The gene calls are TRBV5-1 and TRBJ1-1; 10 nucleotides align to TRBD1. This CDR3 region has 15 residues. V lost 4 bases, J lost 4 bases, and 7 bases stayed unmatched. Germline loops: CDR1 SGHRS, CDR2 YFSETQ. This CDR3 is CASSGGTGEGTEAFF. As DNA, the CDR3 is TGCGCCAGCAGCGGGGGGACAGGGGAGGGCACTGAAGCTTTCTTT.

CDR3 loop: CASSAETVSYEQYF. The CDR3 DNA follows: TGTGCCAGCAGCGCAGAGACAGTGAGCTACGAGCAGTACTTC. V and J are TRBV9 and TRBJ2-7, with D maybe TRBD1 (5 bases). The ends were cut back, 3 bases at V and 3 bases at J, with 13 bases in the middle. The CDR3 is 14 residues long. From germline, CDR1 is SGDLS and CDR2 YYNGEE.

This clone has just a few counts. This chain joins TRBV2 and TRBJ1-2; possible D gene TRBD1, 6 bases. In germline, CDR1 is SNHLY, CDR2 FYNNEI. Trimming stripped 4 bases from V and 4 bases from J, with 7 bases between. The CDR3 is 12 residues long. The CDR3 spells CASSGTVYGYTF. The DNA of the CDR3 is TGTGCCAGCAGTGGGACAGTCTATGGCTACACCTTC.

This chain links TRBV30 with TRBJ2-2; maybe TRBD2 (5 bases). V lost 2 bases and J 5 bases, leaving 15 bases between the germline ends. The CDR3 totals 15 residues. Germline loops: CDR1 GTSNPN, CDR2 SVGIG (reference sequence). CDR3 DNA sequence: TGTGCCTGGAGTCCAGCGGAAAGAGAAACCGGGGAGCTGTTTTTT. Its translation: CAWSPAERETGELFF. The variable domain in full, completed from reference TRBV30 and TRBJ2-2, reads SQTIHQWPATLVQPVGSPLSLECTVEGTSNPNLYWYRQAAGRGLQLLFYSVGIGQISSEVPQNLSASRPQDRQFILSSKKLLLSDSGFYLCAWSPAERETGELFFGEGSRLTVL.

This rearrangement joins TRBV5-1 to TRBJ1-1, with D possibly being TRBD1 (6 bases). CDR3 length: 13 amino acids. Germline loops: CDR1 SGHRS, CDR2 YFSETQ. Trimming took 5 bases from V and 3 from J, leaving 11 bases between them. CDR3 sequence reads: CASRWGADTEAFF. The CDR3 DNA reads as TGCGCCAGCAGGTGGGGGGCTGACACTGAAGCTTTCTTT. The whole variable domain, filled in from reference TRBV5-1 and TRBJ1-1, reads KAGVTQTPRYLIKTRGQQVTLSCSPISGHRSVSWYQQTPGQGLQFLFEYFSETQRNKGNFPGRFSGRQFSNSRSEMNVSTLELGDSALYLCASRWGADTEAFFGQGTRLTVV.

This chain links TRBV29-1 with TRBJ2-2; 8 nucleotides align to TRBD1. From germline, CDR1 is SQVTM and CDR2 ANQGSEA. CDR3 size: 13 residues. The V and J ends lost 6 bases and 5 bases, in that order; junction bases with no gene match: 5. The CDR3 loop is CSVGTGGTGELFF. For the CDR3, the DNA is TGCAGCGTCGGGACAGGTGGGACCGGGGAGCTGTTTTTT.

This chain's CDR3 is CAIWAGQINQPQHF. The CDR3 DNA follows: TGTGCCATCTGGGCCGGGCAGATCAATCAGCCCCAGCATTTT. The chain joins TRBV10-3 to TRBJ1-5; D uncertain. Per the germline V gene, CDR1 is ENHRY and CDR2 is SYGVKD. This CDR3 spans 14 amino acids. V shed 8 bases and J shed 3 bases, with 14 bases lying between them.

J is TRBJ1-4 and V is TRBV9; D unclear. The CDR3 extends over 15 amino acids. The germline V and J ends were trimmed by 1 base and 0 bases, with 7 bases remaining between them. Germline V gene sequence: CDR1 SGDLS, CDR2 YYNGEE. CDR3 DNA: TGTGCCAGCAGCGTAACGGGCGCAACTAATGAAAAACTGTTTTTT. The encoded protein is CASSVTGATNEKLFF.

The chain recombines TRBV11-2 with TRBJ1-2, with TRBD1 identical over 8 bases. CDR3 length: 13 residues. V shed 2 bases, J shed 8 bases, and the junction held 4 bases outside the gene matches. CDR1 is SGHAT, CDR2 FQNNGV, per germline. CDR3 protein: CASSLQGARGYTF. CDR3 coding DNA: TGTGCCAGCAGCTTACAGGGGGCAAGAGGCTACACCTTC.

This clone has only a few counts. The chain uses TRBV28 and TRBJ1-6, with D perhaps TRBD1 (5 bases). This CDR3 contains 14 residues. Germline V gene lookup returns CDR1 MDHEN and CDR2 SYDVKM. Trimming took 2 bases from V and 9 from J, leaving 11 bases between them. CDR3 DNA: TGTGCCAGCAGTTTACAGGGTGGATTTTCACCCCTCCACTTT. As protein: CASSLQGGFSPLHF.